The T cell receptor beta chain under discussion was sequenced for a study of vaccination and CD4 T cells after COVID-19 (dated by TCRdb to between 2021 and 2022). About the study as a whole: Convalescent patients had a positive SARS-CoV-2 result on nasal swab PCR, and of these patients, some ten had mild disease and one had severe disease. The spike-specific CD4+ TCR repertoire was compared before and after mRNA vaccination in ten to eleven COVID-19 convalescent patients and a handful of infection-naive healthy vaccine recipients. The convalescent cohort comprised six males and four females, including two Hispanic individuals, seven Caucasians, two Asians and one multiracial person. Participants got two doses of the Pfizer-BioNTech BNT162b2 vaccine (n=8) or two doses of the Moderna mRNA-1273 vaccine (n=2). Post-vaccine blood samples were collected a median of about 69 days after the second vaccine dose, ranging from about 13 to 250 days. Control cultures received a CEFX viral epitope pool as the positive control, an HIV-1 Nef peptide pool as the negative control, or no peptide. Culture stimuli were overlapping spike peptide pools from SARS-CoV-2 and from the common cold coronaviruses HCoV-NL63, HCoV-OC43 and HCoV-229E. Post-COVID blood samples were collected from convalescent patients a median of approximately 100 days after diagnosis, with a range of roughly 30 to 170 days. The study at large found these results: Among convalescent patients, a median roughly 90% of the SARS-CoV-2-reactive clones seen after vaccination appeared only after vaccination, which suggests priming specific to the vaccine. Relatively few convalescent patients were included in the study, and early timepoints after natural infection were not analyzed. The median number of SARS-CoV-2-reactive clonotypes rose from 20 to 25 after infection to 30 to 45 after vaccination, but the change was not significant. In convalescent patients, nearly all vaccine-specific clones (304 of 307) were found to be mono-reactive for SARS-CoV-2 spike rather than cross-reactive with common cold coronaviruses.

In regard to this clonotype: It has no known antigen specificity. Base qualities were left out, and no much larger clone turns up one base away.

The library was prepared using PCR. At the Johns Hopkins FTIC core, DNA from the cultured CD4+ T cells underwent TCR sequencing with the Oncomine TCR Beta short-read assay. Genomic DNA was extracted from the cultured CD4+ T cells with the QIAamp micro DNA kit. Oncomine TCR Beta libraries made from cultured CD4+ T cells were pooled using unique dual indexes and sequenced on an Illumina iSeq 100. The authors' analysis ran thus. Non-productive sequences were filtered out, and CDR3s that did not start with C, did not end with F or W, or were shorter than 7 amino acids were discarded. Antigen-specific clonotypes were identified with the MANAFEST web application by comparing peptide-stimulated wells with reference and other culture wells. For a clone to be called positive, the clone needed an FDR below 0.05, an odds ratio above 5, and a productive frequency above 0.1% in at least two of three replicate wells. A clonotype counted as cross-reactive if it showed significant expansion both in the SARS-CoV-2 spike wells and in at least one common cold coronavirus spike condition. Similarity between CDR3 sequences was evaluated in R version 3.6.1 using Levenshtein distances (stringdist) and unrooted phylogenetic trees (ape). The public sequencing data were trimmed at Q25 with fastp and processed into clonotypes with MiXCR by TCRdb, which kept only in-frame beta chains. Every distinct CDR3 protein forms one entry, paired with its most common genes and DNA. TCRdb's processing, not the authors' own work, is the source of the V and J calls. Present in this sample are roughly 12,000 distinct CDR3 sequences, less than 55% of which were seen just once. Together, the top ten hold 15% to 20% of the sample.

The sample's treatment or condition label, in plain terms: roughly 11-day PBMC culture with coronavirus spike peptide pools or control peptides (ViraFEST assay). The ViraFEST assay was used in the study, in which antigen-specific T cells were expanded with peptide pools and expanded clonotypes were subsequently identified by TCR sequencing. Positive SARS-CoV-2 PCR tests in the convalescent patients dated from March to December 2020, before Alpha, Beta and Delta variants emerged in the United States. Each well held 2 million to 2.5 million PBMCs cultured with 9 to 10 ug/ml peptide pools in IMDM containing approximately 5% human AB serum and roughly 9 IU/ml IL-2. Half of the culture medium was replaced with fresh IL-2-containing medium on days 3 and 7. After approximately eleven days of culture, CD4+ T cells were isolated by negative selection with the EasySep CD4+ T cell isolation kit. Ficoll-Paque Plus gradient centrifugation was used to isolate PBMCs from whole blood, and the isolated PBMCs were then either used fresh or cryopreserved at -140C. Triplicate wells were generally used for each culture condition.

V is trimmed back by 7 bases and J by 0 bases, and the junction contains 2 bases that no gene match accounts for. From the cysteine through the phenylalanine, the CDR3 covers 12 amino acids. The only DNA kept is the CDR3, 36 bases in frame from the first base. Reading the germline V gene gives CDR1 SQVTM and CDR2 ANQGSEA. Sequencing was performed on cultured CD4+ T cells from blood. The chain uses TRBV29-1 and TRBJ1-2, and 7 junction bases match TRBD1. The sequence was obtained from a human donor with COVID-19. The encoded CDR3 is CSADRANYGYTF. The bases are TGCAGCGCTGACAGGGCTAACTATGGCTACACCTTC.